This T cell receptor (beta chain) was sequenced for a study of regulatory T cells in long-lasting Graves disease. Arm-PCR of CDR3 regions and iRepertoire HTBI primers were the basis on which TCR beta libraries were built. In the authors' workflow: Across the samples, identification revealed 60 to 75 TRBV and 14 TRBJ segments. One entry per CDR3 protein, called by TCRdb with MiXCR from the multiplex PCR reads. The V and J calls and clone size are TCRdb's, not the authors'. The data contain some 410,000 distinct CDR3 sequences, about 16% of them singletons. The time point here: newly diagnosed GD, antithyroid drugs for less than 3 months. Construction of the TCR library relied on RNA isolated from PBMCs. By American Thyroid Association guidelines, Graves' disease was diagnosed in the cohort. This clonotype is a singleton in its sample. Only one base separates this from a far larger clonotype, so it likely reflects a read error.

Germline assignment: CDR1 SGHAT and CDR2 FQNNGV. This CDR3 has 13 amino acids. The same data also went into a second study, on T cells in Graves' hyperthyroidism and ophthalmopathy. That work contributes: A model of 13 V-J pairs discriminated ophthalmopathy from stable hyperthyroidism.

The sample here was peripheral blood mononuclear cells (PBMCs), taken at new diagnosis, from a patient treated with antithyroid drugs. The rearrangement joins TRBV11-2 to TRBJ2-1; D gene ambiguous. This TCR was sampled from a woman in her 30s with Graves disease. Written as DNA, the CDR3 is TGTGCCAGCAGCTTAACGGTCTACAATGATCAGTTCTTC. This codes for CASSLTVYNDQFF. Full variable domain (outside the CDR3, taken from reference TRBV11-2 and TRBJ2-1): EAGVAQSPRYKIIEKRQSVAFWCNPISGHATLYWYQQILGQGPKLLIQFQNNGVVDDSQLPKDRFSAERLKGVDSTLKIQPAKLEDSAVYLCASSLTVYNDQFFGPGTRLTVL.